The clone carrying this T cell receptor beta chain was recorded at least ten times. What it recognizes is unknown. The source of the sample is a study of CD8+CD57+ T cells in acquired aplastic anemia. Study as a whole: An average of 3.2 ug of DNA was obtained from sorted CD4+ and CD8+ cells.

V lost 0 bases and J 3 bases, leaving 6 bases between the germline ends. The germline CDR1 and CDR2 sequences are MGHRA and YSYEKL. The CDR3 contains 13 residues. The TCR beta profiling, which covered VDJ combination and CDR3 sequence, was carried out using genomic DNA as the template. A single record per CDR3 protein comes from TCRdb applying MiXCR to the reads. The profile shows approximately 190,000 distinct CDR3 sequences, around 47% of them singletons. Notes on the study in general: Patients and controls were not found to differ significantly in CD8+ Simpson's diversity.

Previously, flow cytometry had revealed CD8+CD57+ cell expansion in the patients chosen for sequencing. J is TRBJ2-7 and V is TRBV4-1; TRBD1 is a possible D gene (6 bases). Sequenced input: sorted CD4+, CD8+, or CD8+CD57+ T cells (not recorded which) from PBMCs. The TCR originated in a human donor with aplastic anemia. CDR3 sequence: CASSQEGGYEQYF. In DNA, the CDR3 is TGCGCCAGCAGCCAAGAAGGGGGCTACGAGCAGTACTTC.